This T cell receptor beta chain was recovered during a study of blood T cell repertoires in COVID-19. About the study: From T cells, B-cell-depleted T cells, or PBMCs came the material, which was cDNA or gDNA.

In the original processing: Nucleated cell counts were estimated from reference gene primer amplification. Libraries were prepared by immunoSEQ multiplex PCR; TCRdb keeps only in-frame clonotypes and omits some of them. V and J calls and clone size are as listed in that table; D and trimming were resolved from the DNA. The sample records about 260,000 clones, 75% to 90% being singletons. CDR1 is ENHRY and CDR2 is SYGVKD in the germline V gene. The CDR3 has 14 amino acids. V shed 4 bases and J shed 1 base, with 8 bases lying between them. J is TRBJ1-3 and V is TRBV10-3; D uncertain. Sequences were obtained from peripheral blood. The sequence came from a woman between 45 and 65 years old who had recovered from COVID-19. The DNA for the CDR3 is TGTGCCATCAGTGCCTCGGGATCTGGAAACACCATATATTTT. It codes for CAISASGSGNTIYF.